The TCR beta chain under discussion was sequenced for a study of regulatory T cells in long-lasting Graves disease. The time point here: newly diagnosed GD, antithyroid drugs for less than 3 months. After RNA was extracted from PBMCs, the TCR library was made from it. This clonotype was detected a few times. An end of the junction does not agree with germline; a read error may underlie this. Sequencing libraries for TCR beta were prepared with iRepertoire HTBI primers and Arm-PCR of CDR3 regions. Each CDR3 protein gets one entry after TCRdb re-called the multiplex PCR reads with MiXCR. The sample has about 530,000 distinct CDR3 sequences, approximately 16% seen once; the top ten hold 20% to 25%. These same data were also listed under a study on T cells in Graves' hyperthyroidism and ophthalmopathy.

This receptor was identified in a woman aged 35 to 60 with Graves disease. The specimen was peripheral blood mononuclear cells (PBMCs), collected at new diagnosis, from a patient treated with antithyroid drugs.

DNA of the CDR3: TGTGTCAGCAGAGCTCCCGGGACCTATAGCGCCGGGGAGCTGTTTTTT. This sequence encodes CVSRAPGTYSAGELFF. The chain joins TRBV6-1 to TRBJ2-2; D tentatively fits TRBD1 or TRBD2 (5 bases each). The CDR3 spans 16 residues. Germline V gene data show CDR1 as MNHNS and CDR2 as SASEGT.